Listed below are T cell receptor beta chains from one sample, sequenced in a study of cytomegalovirus exposure and HLA in healthy donors. Sequencing was performed with immunoSEQ multiplex PCR; in TCRdb, only in-frame clones are kept and a portion is missing. The sample comprises around 90,000 clones, 62% of which are singletons, and 4.5% to 5.5% rests with the top ten. The specimen sequenced was PBMCs. Receptors originate from a woman aged 25 to 45 in good health and CMV-seropositive. CDR3s include the opening cysteine and the closing phenylalanine or tryptophan. A D gene is named only where the DNA matches it firmly.

TRBJ2-7 | NA | TRBV28 | CASRKRGPIHEQYF
TRBJ2-1 | NA | TRBV11-1 | CASSTFSGSYNEQFF
TRBJ2-7 | TRBD1 | TRBV6-1 | CASKGQGINEQYF
TRBJ2-7 | NA | TRBV27 | CASSLSWGLEQYF
TRBJ2-2 | TRBD1 | TRBV6-1 | CASRDDRGIGELFF
TRBJ1-1 | NA | TRBV10-3 | CAISESIGQGNTEAFF
TRBJ2-5 | TRBD2 | TRBV19 | CASSTTLRGGVKTQYF
TRBJ1-6 | NA | TRBV6-1 | CASSELGGNSPLHF
TRBJ2-7 | TRBD1 | TRBV5-6 | CASSSWTGFPYEQHF
TRBJ2-1 | TRBD1 | TRBV9 | CASIRQGSSYNEQFF
TRBJ2-5 | TRBD1 | TRBV28 | CASSPSGTGGEGTQYF
TRBJ1-5 | TRBD1 | TRBV28 | CASNLGQGIQPQHF
TRBJ1-6 | TRBD1 | TRBV11-2 | CASSPRTGLNSPLHF
TRBJ1-3 | NA | TRBV30 | CAWSSTGGSGNTIYF
TRBJ2-5 | NA | TRBV4-2 | CASSKEQEGETQYF
TRBJ1-2 | TRBD1 | TRBV10-2 | CASNPGQGSYGYTF
TRBJ1-2 | TRBD1 | TRBV7-8 | CASSLSHSGGSYGYTF
TRBJ2-3 | TRBD1 | TRBV19 | CATSPRQGSGDTQYF